A single sample is the source of the 17 T cell receptor beta chains below, sequenced in a study of blood T cell repertoires in COVID-19 (TCRdb year 2020). Receptor amplification or capture employed the immunoSEQ multiplex PCR assay. Here the immuneACCESS table is served through TCRdb, limited to in-frame sequences with V and J called. Missing clones are a known gap in these copies; in checked studies unresolved V genes cover under half, and the rest lacks a known reason. Counted in this sample were under 250,000 clones; 86% of them appeared once. The top ten hold around 1.5% of the sample. Sequenced material: peripheral blood. These receptors all stem from a woman aged 55-70 years who had recovered from COVID-19.

This clone was seen only a few times. The CDR3 DNA reads TGCGCCAGCAGCTTAGCGGGGCCTACTCGGGGGACGTCCCAGTACTTC. Its protein product is CASSLAGPTRGTSQYF. The rearrangement uses TRBV5-1 and TRBJ2-5, with 7 bases identical to TRBD2. V lost 2 bases and J lost 9; bases outside the gene matches: 16. The germline gives CDR1 SGHRS, CDR2 YFSETQ. CDR3 length: 16 amino acids.

This clone showed up just a few times. The CDR3 region has the DNA TGCAGTGCTAGTGGACTAGCGGGGGGGCTAGCCAAAAACATTCAGTACTTC. Translation gives CSASGLAGGLAKNIQYF. This chain links TRBV20-1 with TRBJ2-4, with 15 positions matching TRBD2. Losses at the gene ends were 3 bases for V and 0 bases for J; bases not matched to a gene: 3. Looked up from germline, CDR1 is DFQATT and CDR2 is SNEGSKA (reference sequence). The CDR3 sequence is 17 residues long.

The chain uses TRBV5-4 and TRBJ2-7; tentatively, D is TRBD1 (6 bases). V was cut by 4 bases and J by 7 bases, with 15 bases left in between. Germline V lookup: CDR1 SGHNT, CDR2 YYREEE (reference sequence). The CDR3 length is 13 residues. Here the CDR3 reads CASSLLGTREQYF. CDR3 coding DNA: TGTGCCAGCAGCCTACTCGGGACACGAGAGCAGTACTTC. Drawing the rest from reference TRBV5-4 and TRBJ2-7, the complete variable domain is ETGVTQSPTHLIKTRGQQVTLRCSSQSGHNTVSWYQQALGQGPQFIFQYYREEENGRGNFPPRFSGLQFPNYSSELNVNALELDDSALYLCASSLLGTREQYFGPGTRLTVT.

The count of this clone is one. The genes are TRBV5-1 and TRBJ2-7; possibly TRBD1 for D (6 bases). CDR3 length: 15 residues. Germline CDR1 is SGHRS and CDR2 is YFSETQ. Trimming cost V 0 bases and J 4 bases, with 14 bases left between them. The CDR3 region has the DNA TGCGCCAGCAGCTTGGCCCTGGACAGAAGGTACGAGCAGTACTTC. This translates into CASSLALDRRYEQYF. Looking up the rest from reference TRBV5-1 and TRBJ2-7 gives the full variable domain: KAGVTQTPRYLIKTRGQQVTLSCSPISGHRSVSWYQQTPGQGLQFLFEYFSETQRNKGNFPGRFSGRQFSNSRSEMNVSTLELGDSALYLCASSLALDRRYEQYFGPGTRLTVT.

The rearrangement links TRBV9 to TRBJ2-1; 10 bases fit TRBD2. From germline, CDR1 is SGDLS and CDR2 YYNGEE. The CDR3 sequence is 14 residues long. V lost 3 bases, J lost 10 bases, and 7 bases stayed unmatched. CDR3 sequence: CASSEGLAGDEQFF. CDR3 DNA: TGTGCCAGCAGCGAGGGGCTAGCGGGGGACGAGCAGTTCTTC.

The chain uses TRBV7-9 and TRBJ2-5; D is unresolved. This CDR3 is 14 amino acids long. V shed 1 base and J shed 2 bases, with 8 bases lying between them. Germline V gene sequence: CDR1 SEHNR, CDR2 FQNEAQ (reference sequence). The CDR3 DNA reads as TGTGCCAGCAGCTTAGTCTCCGGGCAAGAGACCCAGTACTTC. Protein: CASSLVSGQETQYF.

The rearrangement joins TRBV5-4 to TRBJ2-7, with 7 positions matching TRBD2. This CDR3 is 14 amino acids long. Looked up from germline, CDR1 is SGHNT and CDR2 is YYREEE (reference sequence). V dropped 2 bases and J dropped 0; count of bases not matched to a gene: 2. The CDR3 is CASSFSGDSYEQYF. CDR3 coding DNA: TGTGCCAGCAGCTTCAGCGGGGACTCCTACGAGCAGTACTTC. The full variable domain, its missing parts supplied by reference TRBV5-4 and TRBJ2-7, is ETGVTQSPTHLIKTRGQQVTLRCSSQSGHNTVSWYQQALGQGPQFIFQYYREEENGRGNFPPRFSGLQFPNYSSELNVNALELDDSALYLCASSFSGDSYEQYFGPGTRLTVT.

This CDR3 reads CASNPGTANEKLFF. For the CDR3, the DNA is TGTGCCAGTAATCCCGGGACAGCTAATGAAAAACTGTTTTTT. The J gene is TRBJ1-4, the V gene TRBV19; TRBD1 matches at 7 bases. The junction had 5 bases not matched to a gene; V was cut back by 7 bases and J by 3 bases. The CDR3 is 14 residues long. Germline CDR1 reads LNHDA; CDR2 reads SQIVND (reference sequence). Full variable domain (remainder filled in from reference TRBV19 and TRBJ1-4): DGGITQSPKYLFRKEGQNVTLSCEQNLNHDAMYWYRQDPGQGLRLIYYSQIVNDFQKGDIAEGYSVSREKKESFPLTVTSAQKNPTAFYLCASNPGTANEKLFFGSGTQLSVL.

This rearrangement joins TRBV7-9 to TRBJ2-3, with TRBD1 matching 7 bases. From germline, CDR1 is SEHNR and CDR2 FQNEAQ (reference sequence). This CDR3 has 16 amino acids. J was trimmed by 3 bases and V by 5 bases; bases with no gene match: 11. The CDR3 nucleotides read TGTGCCAGCAGCCCGAGCTTCAGACAGGGAACAGATACGCAGTATTTT. The encoded protein is CASSPSFRQGTDTQYF.

This clone appeared a few times. The chain links TRBV9 to TRBJ2-2, with 7 nucleotides matching TRBD2. Looked up from germline, CDR1 is SGDLS and CDR2 is YYNGEE. V gave up 3 bases and J gave up 4 bases; unmatched junction bases: 9. The CDR3 runs 16 residues. The CDR3 sequence is CASSASSGTVTGELFF. CDR3 nucleotides: TGTGCCAGCAGCGCTTCTAGCGGCACTGTCACCGGGGAGCTGTTTTTT.

This clone was found once. The rearrangement uses TRBV7-9 and TRBJ2-7; TRBD1 might be the D (5 bases). The CDR3 contains 15 residues. Trimming removed 0 bases from V and 2 bases from J, with 11 bases in between. Per the germline V gene, CDR1 is SEHNR and CDR2 is FQNEAQ (reference sequence). CDR3 bases: TGTGCCAGCAGCTTAGCGGGCAGGGCCCCCTACGAGCAGTACTTC. Its protein is CASSLAGRAPYEQYF.

The chain recombines TRBV5-1 with TRBJ2-5; 9 nucleotides align to TRBD2. Per germline, CDR1 SGHRS and CDR2 YFSETQ. The CDR3 length is 16 residues. J was trimmed by 2 bases and V by 0 bases; bases with no gene match: 5. CDR3: CASSLEVAGEQETQYF. The CDR3 region has the DNA TGCGCCAGCAGCTTGGAGGTAGCGGGGGAGCAAGAGACCCAGTACTTC.

This chain joins TRBV18 and TRBJ1-1, with D perhaps matching TRBD1 (6 bases). Germline V gene lookup returns CDR1 KGHSH and CDR2 LQKENI. The CDR3 sequence is 18 residues long. The germline V and J ends were trimmed by 4 bases and 0 bases, with 21 bases remaining between them. The CDR3 sequence is CASSLQTGSWGMNTEAFF. The CDR3 DNA follows: TGTGCCAGCTCACTACAGACAGGTTCCTGGGGGATGAACACTGAAGCTTTCTTT.

The chain is built from TRBV4-3 and TRBJ1-3, with 7 bases fitting TRBD1. The CDR3 covers 16 residues. Trimming removed 2 bases from V and 3 bases from J; junction bases left unmatched: 7. CDR1 is LGHNA and CDR2 is YSLEER in the germline V gene. CDR3 region: CASSQFNRGSGNTIYF. CDR3 in DNA: TGCGCCAGCAGCCAATTTAACAGGGGTAGTGGAAACACCATATATTTT.

The chain employs TRBV28 and TRBJ1-2; no clear D gene. Deletions cut 6 bases from V and 7 bases from J, with 12 bases between. Germline lookup yields CDR1 MDHEN and CDR2 SYDVKM. The CDR3 contains 12 residues. CDR3: CASSLTVTGYTF. The CDR3 DNA reads as TGTGCCAGCAGCCTAACCGTAACTGGCTACACCTTC.

V usage is TRBV10-2 and J usage is TRBJ2-7, with TRBD2 identical over 9 bases. The CDR3 consists of 14 residues. Germline V lookup: CDR1 WSHSY, CDR2 SAAADI. V lost 5 bases to trimming and J lost 5 bases; unmatched junction nucleotides: 7. The CDR3 DNA reads as TGCGCCAGCAGTCCGGGACTAGCAAAGGACGAGCAGTACTTC. It translates to CASSPGLAKDEQYF.

The sample holds a few counts of this clone. V gene TRBV6-5 combines with J gene TRBJ1-6, with 8 bases matching TRBD1. Looked up from germline, CDR1 is MNHEY and CDR2 is SVGAGI. V trimming: 0 bases; J trimming: 7 bases; junction bases outside the gene matches: 2. The CDR3 runs 15 residues. CDR3 in DNA: TGTGCCAGCAGTTACTCCGGGACAGGAAATTCACCCCTCCACTTT. This translates into CASSYSGTGNSPLHF.